The source of this T cell receptor beta chain is a study of T cells in women clearing cervical HPV infection. Study overall: Donors had HPV16-related CIN3 or worse; 2 had invasive cancer.

Trimming cost V 7 bases and J 5 bases, with 15 bases left between them. In germline, CDR1 is LNHDA, CDR2 SQIVND (reference sequence). The length of the CDR3 is 14 residues. General study findings and limits: Effector/memory and HPV-specific T cells were not isolated, and association timing is unknown. CIN3+ cases had significantly higher TCR repertoire richness than controls, but evenness did not differ.

A remark on this clone: The antigen is unknown. Read data end 3 residues before the CDR3 end; the end is taken from the germline J gene.

TCRdb's table, derived via immunoSEQ multiplex PCR, lists solely in-frame clones and lacks some. In all, the sample yields around 30,000 clones. This chain links TRBV19 with TRBJ1-5, with D possibly TRBD1 on 6 matching bases. Sequencing was performed on blood buffy coat. This TCR was sampled from a woman aged 18-69 years with a cervical HPV16 infection that either progressed to CIN3+ or cleared (not recorded which). The part of the CDR3 DNA that was read is TGTGCCAGTAAAAACGAACAGGGACATCAGCCC. Translated: CASKNEQGHQP. The CDR3 in its entirety is CASKNEQGHQPQHF.